This TCR beta chain was found in a study of kidney transplant recipient with SARS-CoV-2 infection. A single record per CDR3 protein comes from TCRdb applying MiXCR to the reads. The table includes 200,000 to 300,000 distinct CDR3 sequences, under 35% detected once. Germline CDR1 and CDR2: LNHDA and SQIVND (reference sequence). The CDR3 sequence is 16 residues long. V dropped 5 bases and J dropped 5 bases, with 21 bases sitting between them. There are many counts of this clonotype. The sample here was a blood sample, taken at baseline and on day 111 from a kidney transplant recipient. This chain links TRBV19 with TRBJ2-5; possibly TRBD1 or TRBD2 for D (7 bases each). The receptor was isolated from a male patient aged 25-45 years who had COVID-19 and was a kidney transplant recipient. The T cells may partly be graft donor cells. CDR3 bases: TGTGCCAGTAGTCCGACAAAGAACAGGGGAGGGGAGACCCAGTACTTC. Protein: CASSPTKNRGGETQYF.